This paragraph covers one T cell receptor beta chain sequence. The antigen remains unidentified. This sample was taken from a study of T cell responses to AZD1222 COVID-19 vaccine. General observations from the study: Donors in the cohort were predominantly white British and more often female, and clonal diversity was possibly underestimated.

Between the trimmed V and J ends, which lost 5 bases and 0 bases, there was a span of 8 bases. Germline lookup yields CDR1 MNHEY and CDR2 SMNVEV (reference sequence). This CDR3 has 13 amino acids. TCRdb's table, derived via immunoSEQ multiplex PCR, lists solely in-frame clones and lacks some. The sample lists about 100,000 clones, about nine tenths seen once, with 1.7% in the top ten. The chain joins TRBV27 to TRBJ2-7, with TRBD2 as a possible D gene (5 bases). The clonotype originates from an adult in good health. Source: peripheral blood, taken on day 0 of AZD1222 vaccination. The CDR3 is CASSPGFSYEQYF. In DNA, the CDR3 is TGTGCCAGCAGTCCGGGGTTCTCCTACGAGCAGTACTTC.